This is a list of T cell receptor beta chains from one sample in a study of shared clonotypes between healthy human individuals. TCRdb's copy holds only in-frame clones and misses some; the assay was immunoSEQ multiplex PCR. Among approximately 2,200,000 clones listed, more than 85% were seen once. What was sequenced was naive CD8+ T cells from PBMCs. The source of these receptors is a man aged 18 to 30 in good health. Some clones in this sample may be carry-over from other donors' samples. The CDR3 runs from the conserved cysteine through the conserved F or W. D genes are given only for firm matches. Only part of the rows carry a size: once, few, many, or a class if the clone is expanded.

J gene	clone size	V gene	D gene	CDR3 protein	CDR3 DNA
TRBJ2-3	NA	TRBV6-5	TRBD1	CASGTASTDTQYF	TGTGCCAGCGGGACAGCTAGCACAGATACGCAGTATTTT
TRBJ1-2	NA	TRBV9	NA	CASSVARDSGGYGYTF	TGTGCCAGCAGCGTAGCTCGTGACTCTGGTGGGTATGGCTACACCTTC
TRBJ2-5	once	TRBV6-1	NA	CASSEGPFWGETQYF	TGTGCCAGCAGTGAAGGCCCTTTTTGGGGGGAGACCCAGTACTTC
TRBJ2-7	NA	TRBV11-2	NA	CASSLDHGGWEQYF	TGTGCCAGCAGCTTAGATCATGGGGGCTGGGAGCAGTACTTC
TRBJ1-5	NA	TRBV6-1	NA	CASSEGRVNQPQHF	TGTGCCAGCAGTGAAGGGAGGGTTAATCAGCCCCAGCATTTT
TRBJ2-7	once	TRBV29-1	NA	CSVDSGEGYEQYF	TGCAGCGTTGACTCGGGAGAGGGCTACGAGCAGTACTTC
TRBJ2-3	NA	TRBV27	NA	CATLGSIPDTQYF	TGTGCCACCCTGGGGAGTATCCCAGATACGCAGTATTTT
TRBJ2-7	NA	TRBV27	NA	CASSRSPSSYEQYF	TGTGCCAGCAGTAGAAGCCCAAGCTCCTACGAGCAGTACTTC
TRBJ1-5	NA	TRBV6-1	TRBD1	CASLTGYSNQPQHF	TGTGCCAGCCTGACAGGGTATAGCAATCAGCCCCAGCATTTT
TRBJ1-5	NA	TRBV27	NA	CASSLDGLPNGPQHF	TGTGCCAGCAGCCTGGACGGCCTCCCCAATGGGCCCCAGCATTTT
TRBJ2-1	NA	TRBV30	TRBD2	CAWSRQREGYNEQFF	TGTGCCTGGAGTAGACAACGGGAGGGTTACAATGAGCAGTTCTTC
TRBJ2-3	NA	TRBV9	TRBD1	CASSRQGAPSDTQYF	TGTGCCAGCAGCCGACAGGGGGCCCCGTCTGATACGCAGTATTTT
TRBJ2-7	NA	TRBV19	TRBD1	CASSMGTGYEQYF	TGTGCCAGTAGTATGGGGACAGGGTACGAGCAGTACTTC
TRBJ2-1	NA	TRBV27	NA	CASSDLAQMNEQFF	TGTGCCTCTAGTGACCTAGCGCAGATGAATGAGCAGTTCTTC
TRBJ2-1	NA	TRBV2	NA	CASSAGWGSSYNEQFF	TGTGCCAGCAGTGCAGGGTGGGGGTCCTCCTACAATGAGCAGTTCTTC
TRBJ2-7	NA	TRBV28	TRBD2	CASSLAGGPGEQYF	TGTGCCAGCAGTTTAGCGGGAGGGCCGGGCGAGCAGTACTTC
TRBJ1-5	few	TRBV19	NA	CASSIQGQGRAPQHF	TGTGCCAGTAGTATTCAGGGTCAGGGGCGGGCGCCCCAGCATTTT
TRBJ2-1	NA	TRBV6-1	NA	CASSPGLEQFF	TGTGCCAGCAGTCCCGGTTTGGAGCAGTTCTTC
TRBJ2-7	NA	TRBV5-1	TRBD1	CASSPDREHYEQYF	TGCGCCAGCAGCCCAGACAGGGAGCACTACGAGCAGTACTTC
TRBJ1-5	NA	TRBV28	TRBD1	CASSFSPATGIEMGNQPQHF	TGTGCCAGCAGTTTCTCCCCCGCGACAGGGATAGAGATGGGCAATCAGCCCCAGCATTTT
TRBJ2-1	once	TRBV7-3	NA	CASSLIGMGEQFF	TGTGCCAGCAGCTTAATAGGGATGGGTGAGCAGTTCTTC
TRBJ2-7	NA	TRBV19	NA	CASSSLGSTYEQYF	TGTGCCAGTAGTTCCCTCGGCAGCACCTACGAGCAGTACTTC
TRBJ2-7	NA	TRBV2	TRBD2	CASRASSGRFYEQYF	TGTGCCAGCAGGGCCTCGAGCGGGAGGTTCTACGAGCAGTACTTC
TRBJ2-5	NA	TRBV7-9	NA	CASSSRPPSETQYF	TGTGCCAGCAGCTCGCGGCCCCCTTCGGAGACCCAGTACTTC
TRBJ2-6	NA	TRBV6-1	NA	CASSERMTLQGANVLTF	TGTGCCAGCAGTGAAAGGATGACCCTACAAGGGGCCAACGTCCTGACTTTC
TRBJ2-5	NA	TRBV6-5	NA	CASSPTGEETQYF	TGTGCCAGCAGTCCCACGGGGGAAGAGACCCAGTACTTC
TRBJ2-7	NA	TRBV6-5	NA	CASQKDRDGFYEQYF	TGTGCCAGCCAAAAGGATCGGGACGGTTTCTACGAGCAGTACTTC